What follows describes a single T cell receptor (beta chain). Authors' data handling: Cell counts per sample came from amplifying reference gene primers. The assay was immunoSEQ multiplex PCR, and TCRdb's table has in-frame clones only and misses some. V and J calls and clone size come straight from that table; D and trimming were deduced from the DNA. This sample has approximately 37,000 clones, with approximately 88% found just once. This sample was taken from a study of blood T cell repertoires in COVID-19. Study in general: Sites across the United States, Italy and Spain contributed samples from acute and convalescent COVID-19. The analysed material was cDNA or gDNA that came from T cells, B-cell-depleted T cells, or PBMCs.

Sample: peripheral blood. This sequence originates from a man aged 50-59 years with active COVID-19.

The CDR3 protein is CASRLAVSSYEQYF. DNA of the CDR3: TGTGCCAGCCGTTTGGCGGTTAGCTCCTACGAGCAGTACTTC. The gene calls are TRBV6-2 or TRBV6-3 and TRBJ2-7; no definite D call. The CDR3 extends over 14 amino acids. CDR1 MNHEY and CDR2 SVGEGT come from the germline V gene. V was cut by 8 bases and J by 0 bases, with 14 bases left in between.